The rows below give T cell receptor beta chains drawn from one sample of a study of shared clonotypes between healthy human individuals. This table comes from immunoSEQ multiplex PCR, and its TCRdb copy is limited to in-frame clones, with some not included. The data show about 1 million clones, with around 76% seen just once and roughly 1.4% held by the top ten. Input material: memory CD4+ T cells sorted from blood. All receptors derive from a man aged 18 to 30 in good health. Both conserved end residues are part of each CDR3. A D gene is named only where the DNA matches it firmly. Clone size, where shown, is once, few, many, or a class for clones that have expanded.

CDR3aa: CAWSDSRLREKLFF
CDR3nt: TGTGCCTGGAGTGACAGCCGCCTTCGAGAAAAACTGTTTTTT
d_gene: -
v_gene: TRBV30
j_gene: TRBJ1-4
abundance: -

CDR3aa: CASSPGQRNTEAFF
CDR3nt: TGTGCCAGCAGCCCGGGACAGCGGAACACTGAAGCTTTCTTT
d_gene: TRBD1
v_gene: TRBV6-5
j_gene: TRBJ1-1
abundance: -

CDR3aa: CASSPGGSNQPQHF
CDR3nt: TGTGCCAGCTCACCGGGTGGAAGCAATCAGCCCCAGCATTTT
d_gene: -
v_gene: TRBV18
j_gene: TRBJ1-5
abundance: -

CDR3aa: CATSRASGSQETQYF
CDR3nt: TGTGCCACCAGCAGAGCCAGCGGGAGTCAAGAGACCCAGTACTTC
d_gene: TRBD2
v_gene: TRBV15
j_gene: TRBJ2-5
abundance: -

CDR3aa: CASSLREGRSPLHF
CDR3nt: TGTGCCAGCAGCTTAAGGGAGGGTCGCTCACCCCTCCACTTT
d_gene: -
v_gene: TRBV7-9
j_gene: TRBJ1-6
abundance: -

CDR3aa: CASSDWDEQFF
CDR3nt: TGTGCCAGCAGTGATTGGGATGAGCAGTTCTTC
d_gene: -
v_gene: TRBV6-1
j_gene: TRBJ2-1
abundance: -

CDR3aa: CASSQGGSSFPETQYF
CDR3nt: TGCGCCAGCAGCCAAGGGGGCTCTAGCTTTCCGGAGACCCAGTACTTC
d_gene: -
v_gene: TRBV4-1
j_gene: TRBJ2-5
abundance: -

CDR3aa: CASSSAMNTEAFF
CDR3nt: TGTGCCAGCAGTTCCGCCATGAACACTGAAGCTTTCTTT
d_gene: -
v_gene: TRBV11-1
j_gene: TRBJ1-1
abundance: -

CDR3aa: CASSSRGAMNGYTF
CDR3nt: TGTGCCAGTAGTTCTCGGGGGGCGATGAATGGCTACACCTTC
d_gene: -
v_gene: TRBV19
j_gene: TRBJ1-2
abundance: few

CDR3aa: CASSETGNSYEQYF
CDR3nt: TGTGCCAGCAGCGAGACAGGAAACTCCTACGAGCAGTACTTC
d_gene: -
v_gene: TRBV6-6
j_gene: TRBJ2-7
abundance: -

CDR3aa: CASSVQTGEREKLFF
CDR3nt: TGTGCCAGCAGCGTACAAACAGGGGAGCGGGAAAAACTGTTTTTT
d_gene: TRBD1
v_gene: TRBV9
j_gene: TRBJ1-4
abundance: -

CDR3aa: CASCRTGSEKLFF
CDR3nt: TGTGCCAGCTGTAGGACAGGAAGTGAAAAACTGTTTTTT
d_gene: TRBD1
v_gene: TRBV6-5
j_gene: TRBJ1-4
abundance: once

CDR3aa: CATSRDDGELFF
CDR3nt: TGTGCCACCAGCAGAGATGACGGGGAGCTGTTTTTT
d_gene: -
v_gene: TRBV15
j_gene: TRBJ2-2
abundance: -

CDR3aa: CASSLYGGGAYEQYF
CDR3nt: TGTGCCAGCAGTTTATACGGCGGGGGGGCCTACGAGCAGTACTTC
d_gene: TRBD2
v_gene: TRBV27
j_gene: TRBJ2-7
abundance: -

CDR3aa: CASSLFVGSNQPQHF
CDR3nt: TGTGCCAGCAGCTTATTCGTAGGGAGCAATCAGCCCCAGCATTTT
d_gene: -
v_gene: TRBV7-2
j_gene: TRBJ1-5
abundance: -

CDR3aa: CASSISGGPYNEQFF
CDR3nt: TGTGCCAGCAGCATTAGCGGTGGGCCTTACAATGAGCAGTTCTTC
d_gene: -
v_gene: TRBV13
j_gene: TRBJ2-1
abundance: -

CDR3aa: CASSVKRGSSYNEQFF
CDR3nt: TGTGCCAGCAGCGTAAAGCGGGGGAGCTCCTACAATGAGCAGTTCTTC
d_gene: TRBD2
v_gene: TRBV9
j_gene: TRBJ2-1
abundance: -

CDR3aa: CASRQGSMNTEAFF
CDR3nt: TGCGCCAGCAGACAGGGGTCCATGAACACTGAAGCTTTCTTT
d_gene: TRBD1
v_gene: TRBV10-2
j_gene: TRBJ1-1
abundance: few

CDR3aa: CASSFRDQGYF
CDR3nt: TGTGCCAGCAGTTTCAGAGACCAGGGTTATTTT
d_gene: -
v_gene: TRBV28
j_gene: TRBJ1-3
abundance: -

CDR3aa: CASSPGTAGNTIYF
CDR3nt: TGCGCCAGCAGCCCAGGGACGGCTGGAAACACCATATATTTT
d_gene: -
v_gene: TRBV5-1
j_gene: TRBJ1-3
abundance: -

CDR3aa: CASSLPGTGMAGELFF
CDR3nt: TGTGCCAGCAGCTTGCCCGGGACAGGGATGGCCGGGGAGCTGTTTTTT
d_gene: TRBD1
v_gene: TRBV5-6
j_gene: TRBJ2-2
abundance: -

CDR3aa: CASSNTGGSDDYGYTF
CDR3nt: TGTGCCAGCAGTAATACAGGGGGCTCCGATGACTATGGCTACACCTTC
d_gene: TRBD1
v_gene: TRBV6-6
j_gene: TRBJ1-2
abundance: few

CDR3aa: CASSLGQGRTGYTF
CDR3nt: TGTGCCAGCAGCCTCGGACAGGGGAGGACTGGCTACACCTTC
d_gene: TRBD1
v_gene: TRBV7-6
j_gene: TRBJ1-2
abundance: -

CDR3aa: CASSREGVGKFF
CDR3nt: TGTGCCAGCAGCAGGGAGGGGGTTGGAAAATTCTTC
d_gene: -
v_gene: TRBV5-4
j_gene: TRBJ2-1
abundance: -

CDR3aa: CASSSPTGAGELFF
CDR3nt: TGTGCCAGCAGCTCCCCGACAGGGGCCGGGGAGCTGTTTTTT
d_gene: TRBD1
v_gene: TRBV5-6
j_gene: TRBJ2-2
abundance: -

CDR3aa: CASRPSGISGGELFF
CDR3nt: TGTGCCAGTAGGCCTAGCGGGATTTCTGGCGGGGAGCTGTTTTTT
d_gene: TRBD2
v_gene: TRBV19
j_gene: TRBJ2-2
abundance: once

CDR3aa: CASSAGTSFSDTQYF
CDR3nt: TGCGCCAGCTCCGCCGGGACTAGTTTCTCAGATACGCAGTATTTT
d_gene: TRBD2
v_gene: TRBV5-1
j_gene: TRBJ2-3
abundance: -

CDR3aa: CASGYRGLPTDTQYF
CDR3nt: TGCGCCAGCGGGTACAGGGGGTTGCCCACAGATACGCAGTATTTT
d_gene: TRBD1
v_gene: TRBV5-1
j_gene: TRBJ2-3
abundance: -

CDR3aa: CASSGRFGTEAFF
CDR3nt: TGTGCCAGCAGCGGACGGTTCGGCACTGAAGCTTTCTTT
d_gene: -
v_gene: TRBV27
j_gene: TRBJ1-1
abundance: few

CDR3aa: CASSEAAGFSGNTIYF
CDR3nt: TGTGCCAGCAGTGAAGCCGCAGGGTTCTCTGGAAACACCATATATTTT
d_gene: -
v_gene: TRBV6-1
j_gene: TRBJ1-3
abundance: -

CDR3aa: CASSLINTGVTEAFF
CDR3nt: TGTGCCAGCAGCCTCATCAATACAGGGGTCACTGAAGCTTTCTTT
d_gene: TRBD1
v_gene: TRBV7-9
j_gene: TRBJ1-1
abundance: -

CDR3aa: CASSFNRGGNYGYTF
CDR3nt: TGTGCCAGCAGCTTTAACAGGGGCGGAAACTATGGCTACACCTTC
d_gene: TRBD1
v_gene: TRBV7-2
j_gene: TRBJ1-2
abundance: -

CDR3aa: CASSIGTVNTEAFF
CDR3nt: TGTGCCAGTAGTATAGGGACAGTGAACACTGAAGCTTTCTTT
d_gene: -
v_gene: TRBV19
j_gene: TRBJ1-1
abundance: once

CDR3aa: CASSESEATYEQYF
CDR3nt: TGCGCCAGCAGTGAGTCAGAAGCGACCTACGAGCAGTACTTC
d_gene: -
v_gene: TRBV10-1
j_gene: TRBJ2-7
abundance: -

CDR3aa: CASSQGRLSGNTIYF
CDR3nt: TGCGCCAGCAGCCAAGGGCGGCTTTCTGGAAACACCATATATTTT
d_gene: -
v_gene: TRBV4-1
j_gene: TRBJ1-3
abundance: -

CDR3aa: CASSPPTGGAGANVLTF
CDR3nt: TGTGCCAGCTCACCTCCGACAGGGGGCGCCGGGGCCAACGTCCTGACTTTC
d_gene: TRBD1
v_gene: TRBV18
j_gene: TRBJ2-6
abundance: -

CDR3aa: CASSQSRPGQSNTGELFF
CDR3nt: TGCGCCAGCAGTCAATCGAGACCGGGACAGTCGAACACCGGGGAGCTGTTTTTT
d_gene: TRBD1
v_gene: TRBV23-1
j_gene: TRBJ2-2
abundance: many

CDR3aa: CASKTGARANEKLFF
CDR3nt: TGTGCCAGCAAGACGGGGGCGCGGGCTAATGAAAAACTGTTTTTT
d_gene: -
v_gene: TRBV6-5
j_gene: TRBJ1-4
abundance: -

CDR3aa: CASSVGSTGYQETQYF
CDR3nt: TGTGCCAGCAGCGTAGGATCGACAGGGTACCAAGAGACCCAGTACTTC
d_gene: TRBD1
v_gene: TRBV9
j_gene: TRBJ2-5
abundance: -

CDR3aa: CASRGADYNEQFF
CDR3nt: TGCGCCAGCAGGGGGGCTGACTACAATGAGCAGTTCTTC
d_gene: -
v_gene: TRBV4-3
j_gene: TRBJ2-1
abundance: -

CDR3aa: CASSSRDKAYNEQFF
CDR3nt: TGTGCCAGCAGCTCCCGGGACAAGGCGTACAATGAGCAGTTCTTC
d_gene: -
v_gene: TRBV5-4
j_gene: TRBJ2-1
abundance: -

CDR3aa: CASSRGANTEAFF
CDR3nt: TGTGCCAGCAGCCGGGGTGCGAACACTGAAGCTTTCTTT
d_gene: -
v_gene: TRBV2
j_gene: TRBJ1-1
abundance: -

CDR3aa: CASSFPRGATTEAFF
CDR3nt: TGTGCCAGCAGTTTCCCGCGGGGGGCGACCACTGAAGCTTTCTTT
d_gene: -
v_gene: TRBV28
j_gene: TRBJ1-1
abundance: few

CDR3aa: CASSLQTNTGELFF
CDR3nt: TGTGCCAGCAGCCTACAGACGAACACCGGGGAGCTGTTTTTT
d_gene: -
v_gene: TRBV7-8
j_gene: TRBJ2-2
abundance: -

CDR3aa: CASSLGDGPYGYTF
CDR3nt: TGTGCCAGCAGCTTGGGAGACGGCCCTTATGGCTACACCTTC
d_gene: -
v_gene: TRBV5-4
j_gene: TRBJ1-2
abundance: -

CDR3aa: CASRMPGTGNEKLFF
CDR3nt: TGCGCCAGCCGAATGCCCGGGACAGGGAACGAAAAACTGTTTTTT
d_gene: TRBD1
v_gene: TRBV5-1
j_gene: TRBJ1-4
abundance: -

CDR3aa: CASSKSPWDRESGYTF
CDR3nt: TGTGCCAGCAGCAAAAGCCCATGGGACAGGGAGAGTGGCTACACCTTC
d_gene: -
v_gene: TRBV21-1
j_gene: TRBJ1-2
abundance: -

CDR3aa: CASSPVAGGTDTQYF
CDR3nt: TGTGCCAGCTCACCAGTCGCGGGAGGGACAGATACGCAGTATTTT
d_gene: TRBD2
v_gene: TRBV18
j_gene: TRBJ2-3
abundance: -

CDR3aa: CASSNSGGANNEQFF
CDR3nt: TGTGCCAGCAGTAACAGCGGGGGCGCTAACAATGAGCAGTTCTTC
d_gene: TRBD2
v_gene: TRBV6-5
j_gene: TRBJ2-1
abundance: -

CDR3aa: CASSPLIEGETQYF
CDR3nt: TGTGCCAGCAGCCCCCTGATCGAGGGAGAGACCCAGTACTTC
d_gene: -
v_gene: TRBV7-6
j_gene: TRBJ2-5
abundance: -

CDR3aa: CASSEEGLGNQPQHF
CDR3nt: TGTGCCAGCAGTGAGGAAGGGTTAGGCAATCAGCCCCAGCATTTT
d_gene: -
v_gene: TRBV2
j_gene: TRBJ1-5
abundance: -

CDR3aa: CASRQGTYNSPLHF
CDR3nt: TGTGCCAGCAGGCAGGGCACCTATAATTCACCCCTCCACTTT
d_gene: -
v_gene: TRBV27
j_gene: TRBJ1-6
abundance: -

CDR3aa: CATEVANTGELFF
CDR3nt: TGTGCCACCGAGGTGGCGAACACCGGGGAGCTGTTTTTT
d_gene: -
v_gene: TRBV28
j_gene: TRBJ2-2
abundance: -

CDR3aa: CASKRGRGQETQYF
CDR3nt: TGTGCCAGCAAGCGGGGGAGGGGACAAGAGACCCAGTACTTC
d_gene: TRBD2
v_gene: TRBV9
j_gene: TRBJ2-5
abundance: once

CDR3aa: CASSSWQGGQPQHF
CDR3nt: TGTGCCAGTAGTTCCTGGCAGGGGGGGCAGCCCCAGCATTTT
d_gene: TRBD1
v_gene: TRBV19
j_gene: TRBJ1-5
abundance: -

CDR3aa: CASTFAQSYEQYF
CDR3nt: TGTGCCAGCACCTTTGCACAGTCCTACGAGCAGTACTTC
d_gene: -
v_gene: TRBV28
j_gene: TRBJ2-7
abundance: many

CDR3aa: CASSLRTGTGELFF
CDR3nt: TGTGCCAGCAGCTTAAGGACAGGAACCGGGGAGCTGTTTTTT
d_gene: TRBD1
v_gene: TRBV11-2
j_gene: TRBJ2-2
abundance: -

CDR3aa: CASTLEGTGELFF
CDR3nt: TGTGCCAGCACCTTGGAGGGGACCGGGGAGCTGTTTTTT
d_gene: -
v_gene: TRBV7-2
j_gene: TRBJ2-2
abundance: -

CDR3aa: CASSTGGQVIYEQYF
CDR3nt: TGTGCCAGCAGCACTGGGGGACAGGTGATCTACGAGCAGTACTTC
d_gene: TRBD1
v_gene: TRBV5-6
j_gene: TRBJ2-7
abundance: -

CDR3aa: CASSLGRWRLAENIQYF
CDR3nt: TGTGCCAGCAGCTTAGGAAGGTGGAGACTAGCCGAAAACATTCAGTACTTC
d_gene: TRBD2
v_gene: TRBV7-2
j_gene: TRBJ2-4
abundance: -